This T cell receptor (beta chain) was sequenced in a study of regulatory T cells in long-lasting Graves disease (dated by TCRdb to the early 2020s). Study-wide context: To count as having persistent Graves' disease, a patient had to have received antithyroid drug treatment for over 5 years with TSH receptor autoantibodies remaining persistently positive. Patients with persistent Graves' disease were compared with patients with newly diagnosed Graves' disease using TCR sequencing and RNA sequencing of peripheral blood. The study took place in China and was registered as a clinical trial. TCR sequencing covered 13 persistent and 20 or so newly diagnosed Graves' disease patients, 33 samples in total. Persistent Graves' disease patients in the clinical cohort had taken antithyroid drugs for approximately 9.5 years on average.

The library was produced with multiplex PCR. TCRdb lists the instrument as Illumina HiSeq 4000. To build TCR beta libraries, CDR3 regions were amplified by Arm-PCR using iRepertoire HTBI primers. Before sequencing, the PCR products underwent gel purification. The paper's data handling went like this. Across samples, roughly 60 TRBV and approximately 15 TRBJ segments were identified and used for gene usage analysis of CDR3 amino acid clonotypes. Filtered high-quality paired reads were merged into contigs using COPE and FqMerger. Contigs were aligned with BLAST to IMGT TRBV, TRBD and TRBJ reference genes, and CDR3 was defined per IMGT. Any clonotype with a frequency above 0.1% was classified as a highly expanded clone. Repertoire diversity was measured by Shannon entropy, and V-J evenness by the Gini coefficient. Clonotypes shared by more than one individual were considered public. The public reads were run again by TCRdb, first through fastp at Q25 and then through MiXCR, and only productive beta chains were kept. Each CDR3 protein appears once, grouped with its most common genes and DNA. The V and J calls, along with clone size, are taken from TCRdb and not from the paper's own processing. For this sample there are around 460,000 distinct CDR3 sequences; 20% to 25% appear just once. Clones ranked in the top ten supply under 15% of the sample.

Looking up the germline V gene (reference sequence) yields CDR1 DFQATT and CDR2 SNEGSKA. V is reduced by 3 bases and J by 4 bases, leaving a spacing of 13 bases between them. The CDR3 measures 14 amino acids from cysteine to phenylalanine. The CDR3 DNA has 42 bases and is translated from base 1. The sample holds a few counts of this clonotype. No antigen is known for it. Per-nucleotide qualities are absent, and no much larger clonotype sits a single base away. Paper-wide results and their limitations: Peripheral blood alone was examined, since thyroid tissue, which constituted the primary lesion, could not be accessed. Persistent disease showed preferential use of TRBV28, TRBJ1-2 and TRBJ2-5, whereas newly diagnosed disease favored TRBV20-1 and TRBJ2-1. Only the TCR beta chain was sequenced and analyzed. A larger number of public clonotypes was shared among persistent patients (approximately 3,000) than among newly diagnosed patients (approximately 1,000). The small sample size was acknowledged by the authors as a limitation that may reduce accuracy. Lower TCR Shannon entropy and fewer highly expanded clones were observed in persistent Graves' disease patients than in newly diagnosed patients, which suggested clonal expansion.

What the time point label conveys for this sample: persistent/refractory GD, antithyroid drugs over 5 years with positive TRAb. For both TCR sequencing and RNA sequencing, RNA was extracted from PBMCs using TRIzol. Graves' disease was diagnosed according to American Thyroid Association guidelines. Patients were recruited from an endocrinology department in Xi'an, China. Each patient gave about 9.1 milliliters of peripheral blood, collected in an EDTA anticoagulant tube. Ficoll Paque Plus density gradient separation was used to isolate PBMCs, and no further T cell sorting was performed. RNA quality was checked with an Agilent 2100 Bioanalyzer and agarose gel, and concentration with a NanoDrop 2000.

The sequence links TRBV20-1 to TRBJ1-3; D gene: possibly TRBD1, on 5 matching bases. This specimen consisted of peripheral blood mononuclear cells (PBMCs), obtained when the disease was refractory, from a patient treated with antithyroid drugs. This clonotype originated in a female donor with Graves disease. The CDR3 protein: CSASDHRFGNTIYF. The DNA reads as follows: TGCAGTGCTAGCGATCACAGGTTCGGAAACACCATATATTTT.